The 5 T cell receptor beta chains presented below share a single source sample, sequenced in a study of shared clonotypes between healthy human individuals. Clones were sequenced by immunoSEQ multiplex PCR, and TCRdb holds only the in-frame ones, with some missing. The repertoire includes approximately 2,300,000 clones, 85% to 95% of them detected once, and 0.37% sits in the top ten. Material: naive CD4+ T cells from PBMCs. Documented subset: CD45RA+ positively selected. The receptors shown here come from a man between 18 and 29 years old in good health. Some clones in this sample may be carry-over from other donors' samples.

V gene TRBV5-1 combines with J gene TRBJ2-1; TRBD2 aligns across 9 bases. The ends lost 1 base at V and 2 bases at J; junction bases unmatched: 13. The CDR3 length is 19 residues. Germline V lookup: CDR1 SGHRS, CDR2 YFSETQ. The CDR3 spells CASSLSYPGLAGTYNEQFF. The CDR3 DNA is TGCGCCAGCAGCTTGAGCTACCCGGGGCTAGCGGGGACCTACAATGAGCAGTTCTTC. Full variable domain (remainder filled in from reference TRBV5-1 and TRBJ2-1): KAGVTQTPRYLIKTRGQQVTLSCSPISGHRSVSWYQQTPGQGLQFLFEYFSETQRNKGNFPGRFSGRQFSNSRSEMNVSTLELGDSALYLCASSLSYPGLAGTYNEQFFGPGTRLTVL.

This chain links TRBV5-1 with TRBJ2-1; 12 bases line up with TRBD1. The CDR3 is 15 amino acids. Losses at the gene ends were 2 bases for V and 8 bases for J; bases not matched to a gene: 5. From germline, CDR1 is SGHRS and CDR2 YFSETQ. The DNA for the CDR3 is TGCGCCAGCAGCTTAACCGGGACAGGGGGCGATGAGCAGTTCTTC. This codes for CASSLTGTGGDEQFF.

This clone has just one count. V usage is TRBV5-1 and J usage is TRBJ2-7; no firm D call. This CDR3 is 14 amino acids long. Germline V gene lookup returns CDR1 SGHRS and CDR2 YFSETQ. The V end lost 0 bases, the J end lost 6 bases, and 13 bases lay between the germline ends. CDR3 sequence: CASSLGLNPSEQYF. DNA of the CDR3: TGCGCCAGCAGCTTGGGCCTTAATCCGTCCGAGCAGTACTTC.

This chain links TRBV28 with TRBJ1-1; possibly TRBD1 for D (5 bases). The ends were cut back, 8 bases at V and 1 base at J, with 17 bases in the middle. CDR1 MDHEN and CDR2 SYDVKM come from the germline V gene. There are 15 residues in the CDR3. The CDR3 bases are TGTGCCAGCGTCCCCTTGGGGACGGGGAACACTGAAGCTTTCTTT. It yields the protein CASVPLGTGNTEAFF.

J is TRBJ1-1 and V is TRBV11-2, with a weak D call TRBD1 (6 bases). V was clipped by 4 bases and J by 1 base, with 16 bases between them. The CDR3 spans 16 residues. CDR1 is SGHAT, CDR2 FQNNGV, per germline. DNA of the CDR3: TGTGCCAGCAGCTCCCCCAGGACAGAGACGAACACTGAAGCTTTCTTT. It is translated as CASSSPRTETNTEAFF.